Listed below are T cell receptor beta chains from one sample, sequenced in a study of T cell responses to AZD1222 COVID-19 vaccine. This table comes from immunoSEQ multiplex PCR, and its TCRdb copy is limited to in-frame clones, with some not included. This sample has approximately 150,000 clones, with around 89% found just once. The sequenced sample was peripheral blood, obtained 28 days after the second dose of the MenACWY control vaccine. These receptors were collected from an adult who received the MenACWY meningococcal vaccine as a control. Each CDR3 is given with its conserved first and last residue. A D gene is named only where the DNA matches it firmly. Clone size, where shown, is once, few, many, or a class for clones that have expanded.

cdr3_nt cdr3_aa d_call v_call clone_size j_call
TGTGCCAGCAGCCAAGAATCCGCATGGGGCTATGGCTACACCTTC CASSQESAWGYGYTF NA TRBV3-1/TRBV3-2 NA TRBJ1-2
NA CASSFGPGGDRYGYTF NA TRBV7-2 once TRBJ1-2
TGTGCCAGCAGTCTGTCTTCTCAGATGCAGTACTTC CASSLSSQMQYF NA TRBV6-2/TRBV6-3 NA TRBJ2-7
TGTGCCAGCAGTTCAATTCCTGCGGTAGGGCAGTACTTC CASSSIPAVGQYF NA TRBV27 NA TRBJ2-7
TGTGCCAGCAAACTGGGGCAGCAGAACACTGAAGCTTTCTTT CASKLGQQNTEAFF NA TRBV28 once TRBJ1-1
TGTGCCACCAGTGATTTGTCGGGCCGGGGAAGTGAGCAGTTCTTC CATSDLSGRGSEQFF NA TRBV24-1 NA TRBJ2-1
TGTGCCAGCAGCCGTCGGAGGTTCTCCTACGAGCAGTACTTC CASSRRRFSYEQYF NA TRBV14 few TRBJ2-7
TGTGCTAGTGGTTTGGACAGACCACAAGAGACCCAGTACTTC CASGLDRPQETQYF NA TRBV12-5 NA TRBJ2-5
TGTGCCATCAGTGACACGCAGCGCCTCTATGGCTACACCTTC CAISDTQRLYGYTF NA TRBV10-3 NA TRBJ1-2
TGTGCCAGCAGCAAATCACGGGTACCGGGGGCAGATACGCAGTATTTT CASSKSRVPGADTQYF NA TRBV7-6 NA TRBJ2-3
TGTGCCAGCAGCGGGACGGGACAGGGCTACGAGCAGTACTTC CASSGTGQGYEQYF TRBD1 TRBV9 few TRBJ2-7
TGTGCCAGCAGTTTTTCAGGGCCCCGGGGACAGCCCCAGCATTTT CASSFSGPRGQPQHF NA TRBV6-2/TRBV6-3 once TRBJ1-5
TGTGCCACCAGTGATTCCTCAACGGGCCTCTCCTACGAGCAGTACTTC CATSDSSTGLSYEQYF NA TRBV24-1 NA TRBJ2-7
TGTGCCATCAGTGAAGGTCTGTCGTACAATGAGCAGTTCTTC CAISEGLSYNEQFF NA TRBV10-3 NA TRBJ2-1
TGTGCCAGCAGTTACTCGAGGGACGGACGGGGCTACACCTTC CASSYSRDGRGYTF NA TRBV6-5 NA TRBJ1-2
TGTGCCAGCACAAGACGGCTTGGCGGGAGGGCCGGTGGGGAGCAGTACTTC CASTRRLGGRAGGEQYF TRBD2 TRBV5-4 NA TRBJ2-7
TGTGCCAGCAGCCTTGGGACGCCGAACACCGGGGAGCTGTTTTTT CASSLGTPNTGELFF NA TRBV7-3 few TRBJ2-2
TGTGCCAGCAGCTATGGGACAGTGGGCTACGAGCAGTACTTC CASSYGTVGYEQYF TRBD1 TRBV11-2 NA TRBJ2-7
TGTGCCAGCGGGAGGAACTACAATGAGCAGTTCTTC CASGRNYNEQFF NA TRBV5-6 NA TRBJ2-1
TGTGCCAGTAGTGTCGACCCGGGCCAGGGGGCCGCAGATACGCAGTATTTT CASSVDPGQGAADTQYF TRBD1 TRBV19 NA TRBJ2-3
TGCGCCAGCAGCCACGTGGGGCAGGATTCACCCCTCCACTTT CASSHVGQDSPLHF NA TRBV4-3 NA TRBJ1-6
TGTGCCAGTAGTATAGATCCCTGGAGCGGCGGATTGAGGTTAAACACCATATATTTT CASSIDPWSGGLRLNTIYF NA TRBV19 once TRBJ1-3